This entry concerns a single T cell receptor (beta chain). Antigen: not known. TCRdb ran MiXCR on the RT-PCR reads and lists one entry per CDR3 protein. The table lists approximately 530,000 distinct CDR3 sequences, over 10% of them singletons. This record belongs to a study of response to subunit inactivated influenza vaccine. Study-wide results and caveats: A suggestion made by the authors is that each seasonal influenza vaccination recruits few new T cells.

The germline CDR1 and CDR2 sequences are SGHVS and FQNEAQ. The CDR3 is 12 amino acids. Trimming cost V 6 bases and J 6 bases, with 9 bases left between them. The chain combines TRBV7-8 with TRBJ2-1, with TRBD1 as a possible D gene (5 bases). The TCR originated in a man aged 50 to 59 who received an inactivated influenza vaccine. The specimen comprised PBMCs from blood, sampled more than 35 days after vaccination. The CDR3 sequence is CASRLDSNEQFF. CDR3 nucleotide sequence: TGTGCCAGCAGGCTAGACAGCAATGAGCAGTTCTTC.